This entry concerns a single T cell receptor (beta chain). These data come from a study of blood T cell repertoires in COVID-19. Across the whole study: The United States, Italy and Spain supplied acute and convalescent COVID-19 samples.

Method: immunoSEQ multiplex PCR; TCRdb's copy keeps in-frame clones and lacks some. The sample yields roughly 500,000 clones, approximately 87% seen once. Recruits, aged about 18 to 95 years, lived in 25 or so US areas. Participants' own reports of clinical history determined their cohort assignment. The germline CDR1 and CDR2 sequences are SGHRS and YFSETQ. Trimming took 1 base from V and 10 from J; bases not matched to a gene: 6. The CDR3 is made up of 14 amino acids. The sample comprised PBMCs or T cells enriched from blood (not recorded which). The chain has TRBV5-1 and TRBJ1-2, with 11 bases aligning to TRBD1. This TCR came from a woman between 35 and 50 years old who had recovered from COVID-19. CDR3 DNA sequence: TGCGCCAGCAGCTTGTGGACAGGGGGCGCGGTCTACACCTTC. It translates to CASSLWTGGAVYTF.